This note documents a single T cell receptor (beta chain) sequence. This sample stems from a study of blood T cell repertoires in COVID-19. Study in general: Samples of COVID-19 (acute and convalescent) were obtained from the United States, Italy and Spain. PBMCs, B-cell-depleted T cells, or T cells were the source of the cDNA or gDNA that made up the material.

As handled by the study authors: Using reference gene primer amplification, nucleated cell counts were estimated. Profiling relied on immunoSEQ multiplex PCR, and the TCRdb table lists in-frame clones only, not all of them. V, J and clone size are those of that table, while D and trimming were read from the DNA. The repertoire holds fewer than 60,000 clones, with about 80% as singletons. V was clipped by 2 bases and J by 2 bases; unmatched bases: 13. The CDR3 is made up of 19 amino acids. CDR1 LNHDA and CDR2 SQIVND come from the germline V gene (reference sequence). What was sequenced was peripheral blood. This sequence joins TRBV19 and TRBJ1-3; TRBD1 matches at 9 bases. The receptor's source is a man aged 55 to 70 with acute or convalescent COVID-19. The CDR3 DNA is TGTGCCAGTAGTATAAAAGGAAGCGCCGGGACAGGGCCTGGAAACACCATATATTTT. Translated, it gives CASSIKGSAGTGPGNTIYF.